Presented here are 6 T cell receptor beta chains from one specimen sequenced in a study of T cells in Graves' hyperthyroidism and ophthalmopathy. RNA transcripts were the template for amplifying TCR beta CDR3 regions. When the TCR CDR3 underwent first-round RT-PCR, the HTBI primer set was used. TCRdb independently ran MiXCR on the multiplex PCR reads; one entry per CDR3 protein. The repertoire holds some 500,000 distinct CDR3 sequences, 15% to 20% seen once, with around 28% in the top ten. The sequencing sample was made of blood. The origin of the receptors is a woman between 25 and 40 years old with Graves' ophthalmopathy.

This clonotype showed up many times. V gene TRBV10-3 combines with J gene TRBJ2-1; 7 bases are a match to TRBD2. This CDR3 is built from 16 residues. The germline V gene encodes CDR1 ENHRY and CDR2 SYGVKD. The V segment lost 3 bases and the J segment 5 bases; nucleotides outside the gene matches: 10. The CDR3 loop reads CAISDRDYQRNNEQFF. As DNA, the CDR3 is TGTGCCATCAGTGACCGGGACTACCAGAGGAACAATGAGCAGTTCTTC.

The chain uses TRBV30 and TRBJ2-1, with 12 bases identical to TRBD2. J gave up 8 bases and V 8 bases, and 13 bases lay outside the gene matches. Looked up from germline, CDR1 is GTSNPN and CDR2 is SVGIG (reference sequence). This CDR3 contains 15 residues. CDR3 in DNA: TGTGCCAGTAGTGGCCGACTAGCGGGAGTCGATGAGCAGTTCTTC. Protein: CASSGRLAGVDEQFF. Full variable domain (outside the CDR3, taken from reference TRBV30 and TRBJ2-1): SQTIHQWPATLVQPVGSPLSLECTVEGTSNPNLYWYRQAAGRGLQLLFYSVGIGQISSEVPQNLSASRPQDRQFILSSKKLLLSDSGFYLCASSGRLAGVDEQFFGPGTRLTVL.

V is TRBV7-2 and J is TRBJ2-7; 8 bases are a match to TRBD2. V shed 3 bases, J shed 2 bases, and the junction held 6 bases outside the gene matches. Germline CDR1 SGHTA, CDR2 FQGNSA. The CDR3 consists of 15 residues. CDR3: CASSLGAGAAYEQYF. CDR3 DNA: TGTGCCAGCAGCTTGGGAGCGGGAGCGGCCTACGAGCAGTACTTC. The full variable domain, in which reference TRBV7-2 and TRBJ2-7 provide the parts outside the CDR3, is GAGVSQSPSNKVTEKGKDVELRCDPISGHTALYWYRQSLGQGLEFLIYFQGNSAPDKSGLPSDRFSAERTGGSVSTLTIQRTQQEDSAVYLCASSLGAGAAYEQYFGPGTRLTVT.

This clonotype was detected a few times. J is TRBJ1-4 and V is TRBV3-1; no clear D. Germline lookup yields CDR1 LGHDT and CDR2 YNNKEL (reference sequence). The CDR3 has 13 residues. The ends were cut back, 5 bases at V and 6 bases at J, with 10 bases in the middle. The CDR3 DNA reads TGTGCCAGCAGCGAGGGTCTGGATGAAAAACTGTTTTTT. It specifies CASSEGLDEKLFF.

This clonotype was seen a handful of times. This chain connects TRBV20-1 to TRBJ1-1; D gene ambiguous. V was trimmed by 0 bases and J by 1 base, leaving 9 bases between them. Germline V CDR1 and CDR2: DFQATT, SNEGSKA (reference sequence). The CDR3 contains 14 residues. The CDR3 DNA reads as TGCAGTGCTAGAGAAGGAGGACCGAACACTGAAGCTTTCTTT. Its translation is CSAREGGPNTEAFF.

Many counts were recorded for this clonotype. This rearrangement joins TRBV28 to TRBJ1-2; 8 positions match TRBD1. J gave up 6 bases and V 4 bases, and 13 bases lay outside the gene matches. The CDR3 is 16 amino acids. Germline V gene lookup returns CDR1 MDHEN and CDR2 SYDVKM. CDR3 sequence reads: CASSSSGTGALHGYTF. In DNA form, the CDR3 reads TGTGCCAGCAGTTCCTCCGGGACAGGTGCCCTGCATGGCTACACCTTC.